One sample yielded the 10 T cell receptor beta chains listed below, sequenced in a study of T cell repertoires and Cas9 in healthy adults (dated by TCRdb to the late 2010s). The library was produced with the immunoSEQ multiplex PCR assay. TCRdb took this table from immuneACCESS and kept in-frame rearrangements with V and J called. Such tables lack part of the clones; where checked against another copy, unresolved V genes explain under half of the gap, and the rest is unexplained. This sample lists around 23,000 clones; under 95% were detected once. The ten largest account for about 0.9% of the sample. Sequencing was performed on CD4+ effector T cells (CD127+, CD25-, CD137-, CD154-) from PBMCs; culture status not recorded. These receptors were obtained from a human donor in good health.

The chain recombines TRBV6-5 with TRBJ1-2; 8 bases are a match to TRBD1. V lost 5 bases, J lost 6 bases, and 5 bases stayed unmatched. This CDR3 has 13 residues. Germline CDR1 MNHEY, CDR2 SVGAGI. CDR3 protein: CASSATGVDGYTF. CDR3 nucleotide sequence: TGTGCCAGCAGTGCGACAGGGGTTGATGGCTACACCTTC.

DNA of the CDR3: TGTGCCAGCATTCCTTCCCCGCGACCTAACTATGGCTACACCTTC. Translating gives CASIPSPRPNYGYTF. This chain links TRBV6-1 with TRBJ1-2; D remains unclear. This CDR3 has 15 amino acids. Germline CDR1 MNHNS, CDR2 SASEGT. V gave up 7 bases and J gave up 0 bases, with 15 bases separating them.

This clone was counted between two and nine times. The J gene is TRBJ2-6, the V gene TRBV4-3; D gene unclear. CDR3 length: 17 residues. V gave up 0 bases and J gave up 4 bases, with 13 bases separating them. The V gene's germline CDR1 is LGHNA and CDR2 YSLEER. The CDR3 sequence is CASSQDLSGTGANVLTF. CDR3 coding DNA: TGCGCCAGCAGCCAAGATTTATCGGGTACAGGGGCCAACGTCCTGACTTTC.

This sequence joins TRBV30 and TRBJ2-1, with D perhaps TRBD1 (6 bases). CDR1 and CDR2 (germline): GTSNPN, SVGIG (reference sequence). Trimming removed 3 bases at V and 2 bases at J, with 14 bases between. The CDR3 loop spans 15 amino acids. The CDR3: CAWRRQGIPYNEQFF. The CDR3, as DNA: TGTGCCTGGAGGCGGCAGGGGATCCCCTACAATGAGCAGTTCTTC.

This chain uses TRBV19 with TRBJ1-1; D perhaps matches TRBD1 (5 bases). There are 15 residues in the CDR3. V gave up 8 bases and J gave up 1 base, with 17 bases separating them. Germline loops: CDR1 LNHDA, CDR2 SQIVND (reference sequence). The CDR3 region is CASEAGNFRNTEAFF. CDR3 nucleotide sequence: TGTGCCAGTGAGGCAGGGAATTTTCGGAACACTGAAGCTTTCTTT.

The chain links TRBV7-3 to TRBJ2-1; 7 bases align to TRBD1. V dropped 5 bases and J dropped 12; count of bases not matched to a gene: 16. The germline V gene encodes CDR1 SGHTA and CDR2 FQGTGA. This CDR3 is built from 15 residues. CDR3 coding DNA: TGTGCCAGCAGCAAAGAAAAGGACAGGTCGCATGGGCAGTTCTTC. It translates to CASSKEKDRSHGQFF.

The chain uses TRBV6-1 and TRBJ2-1, with D tentatively TRBD1 or TRBD2 (6 bases each). Germline-derived CDR1 and CDR2 are MNHNS and SASEGT. The ends were cut back, 6 bases at V and 2 bases at J, with 11 bases in the middle. This CDR3 is 14 amino acids long. This CDR3 is CASSLRDTYNEQFF. DNA of the CDR3: TGTGCCAGCAGCCTGCGGGACACCTACAATGAGCAGTTCTTC.

This sequence joins TRBV7-2 and TRBJ2-3; maybe TRBD1 (6 bases). This CDR3 region has 12 residues. V was trimmed by 9 bases and J by 4 bases, leaving 11 bases between them. Germline lookup yields CDR1 SGHTA and CDR2 FQGNSA. DNA for the CDR3: TGTGCCAGTAACAGGGTTGCAGATACGCAGTATTTT. It yields the protein CASNRVADTQYF.

Only a few counts were recorded for this clone. The V call is TRBV4-3, the J call TRBJ1-4; no definite D call. Trimming pared 4 bases from V and 7 bases from J, leaving 16 bases between. CDR3 size: 15 residues. The germline gives CDR1 LGHNA, CDR2 YSLEER. In DNA, the CDR3 is TGCGCCAGCAGCCCCGAGGGAGCGGCGGGTGAAAAACTGTTTTTT. Translating gives CASSPEGAAGEKLFF.

The chain recombines TRBV2 with TRBJ2-1; TRBD1 matches at 8 bases. V was clipped by 3 bases and J by 4 bases; unmatched bases: 8. CDR3 size: 16 residues. Germline CDR1 SNHLY, CDR2 FYNNEI. CDR3 nucleotide sequence: TGTGCCAGCAGTGACTGGTGGACAGGGACATACAATGAGCAGTTCTTC. Amino acids: CASSDWWTGTYNEQFF.